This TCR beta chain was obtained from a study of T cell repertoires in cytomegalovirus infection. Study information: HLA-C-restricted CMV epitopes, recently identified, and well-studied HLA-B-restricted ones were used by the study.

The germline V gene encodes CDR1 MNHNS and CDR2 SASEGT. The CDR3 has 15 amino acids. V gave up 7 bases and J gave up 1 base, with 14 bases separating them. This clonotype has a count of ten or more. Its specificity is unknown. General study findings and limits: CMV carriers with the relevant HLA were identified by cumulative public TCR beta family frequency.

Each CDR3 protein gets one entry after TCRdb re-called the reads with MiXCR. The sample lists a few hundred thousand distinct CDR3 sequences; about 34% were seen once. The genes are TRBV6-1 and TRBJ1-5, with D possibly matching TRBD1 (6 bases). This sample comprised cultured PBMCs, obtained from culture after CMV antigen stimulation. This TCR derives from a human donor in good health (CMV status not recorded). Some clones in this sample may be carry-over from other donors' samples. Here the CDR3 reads CASIKGGLSNQPQHF. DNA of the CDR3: TGTGCCAGCATCAAGGGGGGGCTGAGCAATCAGCCCCAGCATTTT.